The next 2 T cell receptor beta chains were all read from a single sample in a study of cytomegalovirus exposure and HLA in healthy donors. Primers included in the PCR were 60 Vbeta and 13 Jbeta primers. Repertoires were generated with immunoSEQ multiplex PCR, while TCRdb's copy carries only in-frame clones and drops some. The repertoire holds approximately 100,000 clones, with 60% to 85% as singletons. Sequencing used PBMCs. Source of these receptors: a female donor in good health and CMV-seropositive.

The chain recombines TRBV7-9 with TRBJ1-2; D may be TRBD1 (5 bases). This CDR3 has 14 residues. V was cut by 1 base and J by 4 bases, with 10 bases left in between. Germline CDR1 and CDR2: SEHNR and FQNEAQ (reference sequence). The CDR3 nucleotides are TGTGCCAGCAGCTTAGAGCAGGGCGGCTATGGCTACACCTTC. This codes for CASSLEQGGYGYTF.

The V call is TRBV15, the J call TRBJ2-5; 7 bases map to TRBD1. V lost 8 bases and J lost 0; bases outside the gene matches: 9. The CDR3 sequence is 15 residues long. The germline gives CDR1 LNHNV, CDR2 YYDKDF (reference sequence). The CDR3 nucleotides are TGTGCCACCGGGACAGCCAAGCAGTACCAAGAGACCCAGTACTTC. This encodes CATGTAKQYQETQYF.